These T cell receptor beta chains were read from a single sample in a study of yellow fever vaccine responses in identical twins. MiXCR, applied by TCRdb to the RT-PCR reads, yields one record per CDR3 protein. The sample consists of around 20,000 distinct CDR3 sequences, about two thirds of them appearing once. The starting material was T cells from blood (PBMCs), unsorted or a sorted subset (not recorded which), obtained before or after yellow fever vaccination (not recorded which). The source of these receptors is a woman aged 18 to 35 who received the yellow fever vaccine. CDR3s include the opening cysteine and the closing phenylalanine or tryptophan. A D gene is named only where the DNA matches it firmly. Clone size is not always given. Where it is, it says once, few, many or a class for expanded clones.

>TRBV18|-|-|TRBJ1-6
TGTGCCAGCTCACACTATAATTCACCCCTCCACTTT
CASSHYNSPLHF
>TRBV4-1|-|-|TRBJ2-1
TGCGCCAGCAGCCAGGGTTCCACAGGGCTAGGGCAGTTCTTC
CASSQGSTGLGQFF
>TRBV24-1|TRBD1|-|TRBJ2-1
TGTGCCACCCGGGACAGGCAGGAGGAGCAGTTCTTC
CATRDRQEEQFF
>TRBV9|TRBD1|-|TRBJ2-7
TGTGCCAGCAGCTACGGGACAGGGCTGAACGAGCAGTACTTC
CASSYGTGLNEQYF
>TRBV15|-|-|TRBJ2-1
TGTGCCACCAGCAGAGAGGCAGGCTCCTACAATGAGCAGTTCTTC
CATSREAGSYNEQFF
>TRBV2|-|few|TRBJ1-1
TGTGCCAGCAGTGAAGACTTGAACACTGAAGCTTTCTTT
CASSEDLNTEAFF
>TRBV13|-|-|TRBJ2-7
TGTGCCAGCACCTTGGGGGTCCCTCCCTACGAGCAGTACTTC
CASTLGVPPYEQYF
>TRBV7-6|-|-|TRBJ2-1
TGTGCCAGCAGCCCCACCCAGCAGGGTCCCTACAATGAGCAGTTCTTC
CASSPTQQGPYNEQFF
>TRBV6-1|-|-|TRBJ1-2
TGTGCCAGCAGGGCTCCGGGAGCCCGCCTTGTTGGCTACACCTTC
CASRAPGARLVGYTF
>TRBV29-1|-|-|TRBJ2-7
TGCAGCGTTAGGGGCAGCTCCTACGAGCAGTACTTC
CSVRGSSYEQYF
>TRBV12-3/TRBV12-4|-|few|TRBJ2-1
TGTGCCAGCAGTTTGTCTCGCCTCAATGAGCAGTTCTTC
CASSLSRLNEQFF
>TRBV11-1|-|-|TRBJ1-3
TGTGCCAGCAGTCGCGGGGGCGGCTCTGGAAACACCATATATTTT
CASSRGGGSGNTIYF
>TRBV18|-|few|TRBJ2-1
TGTGCCAGCTCACCACGGGTCACAGGGCCATACAATGAGCAGTTCTTC
CASSPRVTGPYNEQFF
>TRBV20-1|-|-|TRBJ2-3
TGCAGTGCTAGCGCCTACACAGATACGCAGTATTTT
CSASAYTDTQYF
>TRBV2|-|-|TRBJ2-1
TGTGCCAGCAGTGATGAGGCCCGGGTTGAGCAGTTCTTC
CASSDEARVEQFF
>TRBV20-1|TRBD2|-|TRBJ2-2
TGCAGTGCTAGAGATCCCAAGACTAGCGGAAACACCGGGGAGCTGTTTTTT
CSARDPKTSGNTGELFF
>TRBV29-1|TRBD1|-|TRBJ2-3
TGCAGCGTAAATGGACAGGGGGGCACAGATACGCAGTATTTT
CSVNGQGGTDTQYF
>TRBV7-3|TRBD2|-|TRBJ2-1
TGTGCCAGCAGGACGACTAGCCATGACTACAATGAGCAGTTCTTC
CASRTTSHDYNEQFF
>TRBV11-1|-|-|TRBJ2-1
TGTGCCAGCAACAGGGTCTACAATGAGCAGTTCTTC
CASNRVYNEQFF
>TRBV18|-|-|TRBJ2-6
TGTGCCAGCTCACCACCTAAGGGGGCTGGGGCCAACGTCCTGACTTTC
CASSPPKGAGANVLTF
>TRBV7-2|-|-|TRBJ1-5
TGTGCCAGCAGCTTAGCCCGCCAGGGTGTGCCCCAGCATTTT
CASSLARQGVPQHF
>TRBV12-3/TRBV12-4|-|-|TRBJ2-2
TGTGCCAGCAGTTTAGGAACCCCCGGGGAGCTGTTTTTT
CASSLGTPGELFF
>TRBV6-5|-|-|TRBJ1-2
TGTGCCAGCAGTTACTCGAATACCTATGGCTACACCTTC
CASSYSNTYGYTF
>TRBV13|TRBD1|few|TRBJ1-6
TGTGCCAGCAACATCATCGGGGGACAGGGGTTCTCACCCCTCCACTTT
CASNIIGGQGFSPLHF
>TRBV5-1|TRBD1|-|TRBJ2-5
TGCGCCAGCAGCTTGGAGGGGGCGGAGGTCCAAGAGACCCAGTACTTC
CASSLEGAEVQETQYF
>TRBV3-1|-|few|TRBJ2-2
TGTGCCAGCAGCCAAGATCGGCCCTTCACCGGGGAGCTGTTTTTT
CASSQDRPFTGELFF
>TRBV10-1|TRBD1|few|TRBJ1-5
TGCGCCAGCAGCCACGGACAGGGGGCCCTTCTTAGCAATCAGCCCCAGCATTTT
CASSHGQGALLSNQPQHF
>TRBV2|-|-|TRBJ2-1
TGTGCCAGCAGTGGAAGATCACAACATCTCAATGAGCAGTTCTTC
CASSGRSQHLNEQFF
>TRBV24-1|TRBD2|once|TRBJ2-1
TGTGCCACCAGTGATACGGCTAGCGGGTATAGTTACAATGGGCAGTTCTTC
CATSDTASGYSYNGQFF
>TRBV15|-|-|TRBJ1-4
TGTGCCACCAGCAGTATCCCCCGGGAAAAACTGTTTTTT
CATSSIPREKLFF
>TRBV12-3/TRBV12-4|-|few|TRBJ1-2
TGTGCCAGCAACACCAGGGTGGGTGGCTACACCTTC
CASNTRVGGYTF
>TRBV11-2|-|-|TRBJ2-1
TGTGCCAGCAGATCGCCTGGGACGGCCTTTAACAATGAGCAGTTCTTC
CASRSPGTAFNNEQFF
>TRBV2|-|-|TRBJ2-6
TGTGCCAGCAGCAAGGCCAGCTCTGGGGCCAACGTCCTGACTTTC
CASSKASSGANVLTF
>TRBV10-1|-|-|TRBJ2-1
TGCGCCAGCAGCTCCAGAGTGTCGGGGAGAAAGATGAATGAGCAGTTCTTC
CASSSRVSGRKMNEQFF
>TRBV23-1|-|-|TRBJ2-2
TGCGCCAGCGGAGGGAGGATCGGGGAGCTGTTTTTT
CASGGRIGELFF
>TRBV28|-|-|TRBJ2-7
TGTGCCAGCAGCCCCCCCGACAGTATGTCTACCTACGAGCAGTACTTC
CASSPPDSMSTYEQYF
>TRBV7-9|-|-|TRBJ2-5
TGTGCCAGCAGCTTAGGGTCTGTCCAAGAGACCCAGTACTTC
CASSLGSVQETQYF
>TRBV10-2|-|-|TRBJ2-1
TGCGCCAGCAGTGAGTCGACACCGACCGTTTACAATGAGCAGTTCTTC
CASSESTPTVYNEQFF
>TRBV24-1|-|-|TRBJ2-3
TGTGCCACCAGTGACCCTGACAGAGATACGCAGTATTTT
CATSDPDRDTQYF
>TRBV29-1|-|-|TRBJ1-1
TGCAGCGGGACAGAGAACACTGAAGCTTTCTTT
CSGTENTEAFF
>TRBV4-3|TRBD2|-|TRBJ2-2
TGCGCCAGCAGCCAAGATGGGATAGCGGGGGAAGGGGAGCTGTTTTTT
CASSQDGIAGEGELFF
>TRBV29-1|-|-|TRBJ1-1
TGCAGCGTGGATGGGGATCGTGACACTGAAGCTTTCTTT
CSVDGDRDTEAFF
>TRBV12-3/TRBV12-4|TRBD2|once|TRBJ2-1
TGTGCCAGCAGTTTTTTCGGACTAGTGGGGAGTGGTGGTGAGCAGTTCTTC
CASSFFGLVGSGGEQFF
>TRBV2|-|-|TRBJ2-1
TGTGCCAGCAGTTTGGTTCCCGAGGAAGAGCAGTTCTTC
CASSLVPEEEQFF
>TRBV18|TRBD2|-|TRBJ2-1
TGTGCCAGCTCACCACCGGGAGGGAGTTCCTACAATGAGCAGTTCTTC
CASSPPGGSSYNEQFF
>TRBV11-3|-|few|TRBJ2-1
TGTGCCAGCAGCTTAGGAGCAAACAATGAGCAGTTCTTC
CASSLGANNEQFF
>TRBV15|TRBD2|-|TRBJ2-1
TGTGCCACCAGCAGAGAATGGAGCGGGGGCACGGGTTACAATGAGCAGTTCTTC
CATSREWSGGTGYNEQFF
>TRBV11-2|TRBD2|-|TRBJ2-5
TGTGCCAGCAGCCCACCCGGGGCGGGGGGGCGGGAGACCCAGTACTTC
CASSPPGAGGRETQYF
>TRBV2|TRBD2|-|TRBJ2-4
TGTGCCAGCATAGTGGGGCGGGAGGGCTTTATCGCCAAAAACATTCAGTACTTC
CASIVGREGFIAKNIQYF
>TRBV4-3|-|-|TRBJ2-2
TGCGCCAGCAAACAAGACTTCGTCAACACCGGGGAGCTGTTTTTT
CASKQDFVNTGELFF
>TRBV28|-|-|TRBJ1-1
TGTGCCAGCAGTTTAGGGGTTAGCAGTGAGGAAGCTTTCTTT
CASSLGVSSEEAFF
>TRBV3-1|TRBD1|-|TRBJ1-2
TGTGCCAGCAGCTTGCGACAGGGGTCTATCTATGGCTACACCTTC
CASSLRQGSIYGYTF
>TRBV4-1|-|-|TRBJ2-5
TGCGCCAGCAGCCTCACTTCAGTTCAAGAGACCCAGTACTTC
CASSLTSVQETQYF
>TRBV5-1|TRBD2|few|TRBJ2-1
TGCGCCAGCAGCTTGGCTGGTAGCGGGATTGAGCAGTTCTTC
CASSLAGSGIEQFF
>TRBV24-1|TRBD1|few|TRBJ2-3
TGTGCCACCAGTGAGGCCAGGGGGCAAGATACGCAGTATTTT
CATSEARGQDTQYF
>TRBV2|-|-|TRBJ2-1
TGTGCCAGCAGTGTTGAACAGGGCTCCTACAATGAGCAGTTCTTC
CASSVEQGSYNEQFF
>TRBV7-6|TRBD1|-|TRBJ1-1
TGTGCCAGCGCCCCGGGACAGGGCACTGAAGCTTTCTTT
CASAPGQGTEAFF